A single sample gave rise to the 2 T cell receptor beta chains below, sequenced in a study of T cells in localized non-small cell lung cancer. Assay: immunoSEQ multiplex PCR; the TCRdb copy retains only in-frame clones and omits some. The table shows roughly 24,000 clones, with 81% occurring only once. This sample comprised peripheral blood, obtained before any cancer treatment. The receptors here all came from a man aged 35 to 70 with stage III squamous cell lung carcinoma.

The gene calls are TRBV13 and TRBJ1-3; no definite D call. CDR1 is PRHDT and CDR2 is FYEKMQ in the germline V gene (reference sequence). There are 17 residues in the CDR3. Deletions cut 8 bases from V and 0 bases from J, with 20 bases between. The CDR3 bases are TGTGCCAGCTGCGGGGAGACTGACGGAGACTCTGGAAACACCATATATTTT. Encoded protein: CASCGETDGDSGNTIYF. The whole variable domain, filled in from reference TRBV13 and TRBJ1-3, reads AAGVIQSPRHLIKEKRETATLKCYPIPRHDTVYWYQQGPGQDPQFLISFYEKMQSDKGSIPDRFSAQQFSDYHSELNMSSLELGDSALYFCASCGETDGDSGNTIYFGEGSWLTVV.

This chain connects TRBV19 to TRBJ2-1, with 8 bases lining up with TRBD2. The J segment lost 0 bases and the V segment lost 5 bases, leaving 15 bases of the junction unmatched. Germline CDR1 reads LNHDA; CDR2 reads SQIVND (reference sequence). This CDR3 spans 19 amino acids. This chain's CDR3 is CASSSRASGGPNSYNEQFF. The CDR3 region has the DNA TGTGCCAGTAGTTCCCGCGCGAGCGGGGGTCCGAACTCCTACAATGAGCAGTTCTTC.